These 21 T cell receptor beta chains were all obtained from the same sample, sequenced in a study of low-dose radiotherapy and immunotherapy resistance in tumors. Documented time point: after trial treatment. The treatment here: LDRT plus nivolumab, ipilimumab, low-dose cyclophosphamide and aspirin (RACIN trial). TRAV and TRBV primers primed cDNA for both TCRalpha and TCRbeta. A constant-region primer paired with the V-primer adapter amplified TCRs over about 20 PCR cycles. Using its own MiXCR run on the reads, TCRdb lists one record per CDR3 protein. The sample carries 95,000 to 100,000 distinct CDR3 sequences, around 20% recorded once. The source material was PBMCs, sampled after low-dose radiotherapy plus immunotherapy. Receptor source: a male donor with prostate cancer.

The CDR3 DNA follows: TGTGCCAGCAGCTTAGCTAGCGGGGGGACTGAAGAGACCCAGTACTTC. Its translation: CASSLASGGTEETQYF. This chain links TRBV7-2 with TRBJ2-5; 10 bases map to TRBD2. In germline, CDR1 is SGHTA, CDR2 FQGNSA. The V and J ends lost 0 bases and 3 bases, in that order; junction bases with no gene match: 4. There are 16 residues in the CDR3.

The chain couples TRBV6-8 to TRBJ2-7; 14 bases line up with TRBD2. CDR1 and CDR2 from the germline V gene are MNHGY and SAAAGT. The CDR3 sequence is 20 residues long. V trimming: 2 bases; J trimming: 7 bases; junction bases outside the gene matches: 19. CDR3 amino acids: CASSYRWVGLAGEDCGEQYF. The CDR3 nucleotides are TGTGCCAGCAGTTACAGGTGGGTGGGACTAGCGGGAGAAGATTGCGGGGAGCAGTACTTC.

This clonotype has ten or more counts. J is TRBJ1-1 and V is TRBV4-2; 9 nucleotides match TRBD1. The CDR3 is 19 amino acids. V lost 1 base and J lost 5; bases outside the gene matches: 17. The germline gives CDR1 LGHNA, CDR2 YNFKEQ. CDR3 in amino acids: CASSQANNPGTGRGTEAFF. The CDR3 DNA reads TGTGCCAGCAGCCAAGCCAATAACCCCGGGACAGGGAGAGGGACTGAAGCTTTCTTT.

At least ten counts were recorded for this clonotype. The rearrangement joins TRBV7-8 to TRBJ2-3; D is unresolved. CDR3 length equals 15 residues. The germline CDR1 and CDR2 sequences are SGHVS and FQNEAQ. The V and J ends lost 4 bases and 2 bases respectively, with 13 bases between them. The DNA of the CDR3 is TGTGCCAGCAGCTGGGGTTCGGTTACCACAGATACGCAGTATTTT. Its translation: CASSWGSVTTDTQYF.

This clonotype was observed at least ten times. The chain joins TRBV20-1 to TRBJ2-5, with 8 positions matching TRBD2. Germline V gene lookup returns CDR1 DFQATT and CDR2 SNEGSKA (reference sequence). This CDR3 contains 17 residues. V shed 0 bases, J shed 5 bases, and the junction held 14 bases outside the gene matches. This CDR3 is CSARDRAGARTGETQYF. The CDR3 DNA reads TGCAGTGCTAGAGACCGAGCGGGGGCCCGAACGGGGGAGACCCAGTACTTC.

This clonotype has ten or more counts. The chain joins TRBV4-1 to TRBJ1-1; TRBD1 matches 8 bases. Germline V lookup: CDR1 MGHRA, CDR2 YSYEKL. The CDR3 sequence is 15 residues long. The trim removed 3 bases at V and 3 bases at J, leaving 6 bases unmatched. As DNA, the CDR3 is TGCGCCAGCAGCCACCCCGGACAGGGTTACACTGAAGCTTTCTTT. The encoded protein is CASSHPGQGYTEAFF.

This clonotype has a count of ten or more. This sequence joins TRBV6-2 or TRBV6-3 and TRBJ1-2, with D unresolved. The CDR3 covers 14 residues. Germline lookup yields CDR1 MNHEY and CDR2 SVGEGT. V lost 5 bases, J lost 4 bases, and 14 bases lay in between. The CDR3 region has the DNA TGTGCCAGCAGTCCAAACCGGGGAACCTATGGCTACACCTTC. Its translation is CASSPNRGTYGYTF.

This CDR3 reads CSASTPQPRNTIYF. The DNA for the CDR3 is TGCAGTGCTTCTACGCCCCAGCCTAGAAACACCATATATTTT. The V and J genes are TRBV20-1 and TRBJ1-3; no clear D gene. This CDR3 region has 14 residues. The V gene lost 5 bases and the J gene lost 5 bases, with 16 bases spanning the gap. The germline V gene has CDR1 DFQATT and CDR2 SNEGSKA (reference sequence).

This clonotype appeared many times. CDR3 loop: CASSPRQGRNLNEKLFF. In DNA form, the CDR3 reads TGTGCCAGCAGTCCACGACAGGGGCGAAACCTTAATGAAAAACTGTTTTTT. V and J are TRBV27 and TRBJ1-4, with 8 bases that match TRBD1. The CDR3 runs to 17 residues. Germline lookup yields CDR1 MNHEY and CDR2 SMNVEV (reference sequence). V was pared by 5 bases and J by 4 bases, with 12 bases of the junction left unmatched. The full variable domain, in which reference TRBV27 and TRBJ1-4 provide the parts outside the CDR3, is EAQVTQNPRYLITVTGKKLTVTCSQNMNHEYMSWYRQDPGLGLRQIYYSMNVEVTDKGDVPEGYKVSRKEKRNFPLILESPSPNQTSLYFCASSPRQGRNLNEKLFFGSGTQLSVL.

This clonotype was counted at least ten times. V usage is TRBV20-1 and J usage is TRBJ2-3, with D possibly called TRBD1 or TRBD2 (5 bases each). This CDR3 has 15 residues. Germline V gene data show CDR1 as DFQATT and CDR2 as SNEGSKA (reference sequence). The V end lost 1 base, the J end lost 0 bases, and 11 bases lay between the germline ends. DNA of the CDR3: TGCAGTGCTAGAGGGGGGATATCTAGCACAGATACGCAGTATTTT. Its protein product is CSARGGISSTDTQYF.

This clonotype has a count of ten or more. This rearrangement joins TRBV5-6 to TRBJ1-2; 9 bases are a match to TRBD1. Losses at the gene ends were 4 bases for V and 2 bases for J; bases not matched to a gene: 9. Germline CDR1 and CDR2: SGHDT and YYEEEE. The CDR3 runs 16 residues. In DNA form, the CDR3 reads TGTGCCAGCAGCCTGGACAGGGGTGATTTCAACTATGGCTACACCTTC. Translated, it gives CASSLDRGDFNYGYTF. The complete variable domain, with remaining parts taken from reference TRBV5-6 and TRBJ1-2, reads DAGVTQSPTHLIKTRGQQVTLRCSPKSGHDTVSWYQQALGQGPQFIFQYYEEEERQRGNFPDRFSGHQFPNYSSELNVNALLLGDSALYLCASSLDRGDFNYGYTFGSGTRLTVV.

This clonotype has just one count. The J gene is TRBJ2-6, the V gene TRBV18; TRBD1 or TRBD2 may be the D gene (5 bases each). V shed 8 bases and J shed 0 bases, with 11 bases lying between them. The CDR3 has 15 amino acids. Per germline, CDR1 KGHSH and CDR2 LQKENI. In DNA form, the CDR3 reads TGTGCCAGCGCACGGGACCCCTCTGGGGCCAACGTCCTGACTTTC. Protein sequence: CASARDPSGANVLTF.

This clonotype was recorded many times. V usage is TRBV5-1 and J usage is TRBJ2-3; no clear D. This CDR3 region has 14 residues. The germline V gene encodes CDR1 SGHRS and CDR2 YFSETQ. The V end was cut by 4 bases, the J end by 3 bases, with 12 bases between. The CDR3 is CASSQSSDTDTQYF. The CDR3 DNA reads as TGCGCCAGCAGCCAGTCCTCGGATACAGATACGCAGTATTTT. Complete variable domain (other parts from reference TRBV5-1 and TRBJ2-3): KAGVTQTPRYLIKTRGQQVTLSCSPISGHRSVSWYQQTPGQGLQFLFEYFSETQRNKGNFPGRFSGRQFSNSRSEMNVSTLELGDSALYLCASSQSSDTDTQYFGPGTRLTVL.

This clonotype has ten or more counts. The gene calls are TRBV10-3 and TRBJ1-5, with D tentatively TRBD1 (5 bases). CDR1 is ENHRY, CDR2 SYGVKD, per germline. Trimming cost V 3 bases and J 7 bases, with 13 bases left between them. The CDR3 contains 14 residues. CDR3 coding DNA: TGTGCCATCAGTGAAGGGCAGGGTAAACAGCCCCAGCATTTT. Translated: CAISEGQGKQPQHF.

The gene calls are TRBV7-2 and TRBJ2-7; no firm D call. The ends were cut back, 8 bases at V and 2 bases at J, with 22 bases in the middle. The CDR3 has 16 amino acids. Germline V gene data show CDR1 as SGHTA and CDR2 as FQGNSA. This chain's CDR3 is CASPALSPVTPYEQYF. The DNA for the CDR3 is TGTGCCAGCCCAGCCCTGTCCCCGGTGACCCCCTACGAGCAGTACTTC.

This clonotype showed up many times. The V and J genes are TRBV7-8 and TRBJ2-2; TRBD1 aligns across 9 bases. CDR3 length: 16 amino acids. V was pared by 5 bases and J by 3 bases, with 7 bases of the junction left unmatched. CDR1 and CDR2 from the germline V gene are SGHVS and FQNEAQ. The CDR3 spells CASSQDRGVHTGELFF. In DNA, the CDR3 is TGTGCCAGCAGCCAAGACAGGGGGGTACACACCGGGGAGCTGTTTTTT.

The chain links TRBV3-1 to TRBJ2-3; 9 bases fit TRBD2. The CDR3 loop spans 15 amino acids. The V and J ends lost 4 bases and 2 bases, in that order; junction bases with no gene match: 4. Germline CDR1 is LGHDT and CDR2 is YNNKEL (reference sequence). CDR3 sequence (DNA): TGTGCCAGCAGCCGACTAGCGGAGAACACAGATACGCAGTATTTT. It specifies CASSRLAENTDTQYF.

In this sample, this clonotype turned up many times. J is TRBJ2-7 and V is TRBV5-1; D is perhaps TRBD2 (6 bases). CDR1 and CDR2 from the germline V gene are SGHRS and YFSETQ. V gave up 0 bases and J gave up 5 bases, with 18 bases separating them. CDR3 length: 16 amino acids. CDR3 sequence: CASSLDVWGVGNEQYF. In DNA, the CDR3 is TGCGCCAGCAGCTTGGATGTTTGGGGGGTTGGCAACGAGCAGTACTTC.

The table lists this clonotype with many counts. The V gene is TRBV7-6, the J gene TRBJ2-3; tentative D call: TRBD1 (5 bases). The CDR3 runs to 16 residues. The V end lost 0 bases, the J end lost 2 bases, and 12 bases lay between the germline ends. CDR1 and CDR2 from the germline V gene are SGHVS and FNYEAQ. The CDR3 region is CASSLAIGAYTDTQYF. The DNA for the CDR3 is TGTGCCAGCAGCTTAGCAATAGGGGCCTACACAGATACGCAGTATTTT. Supplemented by reference TRBV7-6 and TRBJ2-3, the full variable domain reads GAGVSQSPRYKVTKRGQDVALRCDPISGHVSLYWYRQALGQGPEFLTYFNYEAQQDKSGLPNDRFSAERPEGSISTLTIQRTEQRDSAMYRCASSLAIGAYTDTQYFGPGTRLTVL.

In its sample, this clonotype was seen many times. The chain employs TRBV2 and TRBJ1-5; unclear D gene. Germline V gene sequence: CDR1 SNHLY, CDR2 FYNNEI. The CDR3 covers 15 residues. V lost 2 bases to trimming and J lost 1 base, with 9 bases between them. The CDR3 here is CASSERMSSNQPQHF. The CDR3 DNA sequence: TGTGCCAGCAGTGAACGAATGAGCAGCAATCAGCCCCAGCATTTT.

This clonotype has at least ten counts. This sequence joins TRBV20-1 and TRBJ2-3; 12 bases fit TRBD2. Germline assignment: CDR1 DFQATT and CDR2 SNEGSKA (reference sequence). Germline trimming cut 5 bases from V and 1 base from J; bases unmatched to any gene: 4. The CDR3 is made up of 15 amino acids. The CDR3 DNA is TGCAGTGCTTATCTAGCGGGGGGGCGCACAGATACGCAGTATTTT. This sequence encodes CSAYLAGGRTDTQYF.